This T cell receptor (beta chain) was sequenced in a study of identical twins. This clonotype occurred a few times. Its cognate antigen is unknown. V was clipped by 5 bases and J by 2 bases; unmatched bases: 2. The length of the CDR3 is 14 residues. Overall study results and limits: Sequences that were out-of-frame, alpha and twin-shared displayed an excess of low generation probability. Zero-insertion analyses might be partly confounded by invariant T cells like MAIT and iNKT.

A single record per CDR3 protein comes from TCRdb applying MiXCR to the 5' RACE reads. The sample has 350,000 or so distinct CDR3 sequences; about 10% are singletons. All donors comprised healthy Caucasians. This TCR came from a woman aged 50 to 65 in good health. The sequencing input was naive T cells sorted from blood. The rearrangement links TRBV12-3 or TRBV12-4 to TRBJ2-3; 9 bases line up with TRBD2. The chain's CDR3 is CASSRLAVTDTQYF. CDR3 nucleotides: TGTGCCAGCAGTCGACTAGCGGTCACAGATACGCAGTATTTT.